This record concerns one T cell receptor (beta chain) sequence. With 60 Vbeta and 13 Jbeta primers, the PCR was carried out. Using immunoSEQ multiplex PCR, the repertoire was profiled, and TCRdb retains in-frame clones only, with some absent. The data hold some 160,000 clones, with around 77% observed a single time. CDR3 size: 13 residues. Germline V lookup: CDR1 LGHNT, CDR2 FRNRAP. The ends were cut back, 1 base at V and 7 bases at J, with 8 bases in the middle. The data were obtained in a study of cytomegalovirus exposure and HLA in healthy donors. The receptor was isolated from a man aged 60-69 years in good health and CMV-seronegative. The chain links TRBV12-5 to TRBJ2-1; D is uncertain. Sequencing was carried out using PBMCs. DNA of the CDR3: TGTGCTAGTGGTTTGGGGAGAACTAATGAGCAGTTCTTC. Translating it yields CASGLGRTNEQFF.